These 3 T cell receptor beta chains came from one sample sequenced in a study of blood T cell repertoires in COVID-19. This table comes from immunoSEQ multiplex PCR, and its TCRdb copy is limited to in-frame clones, with some not included. This table has 100,000 or so clones, 70% to 90% appearing once. The sequenced sample was peripheral blood. The receptors originated from a man between 50 and 59 years old with active COVID-19.

The chain links TRBV9 to TRBJ1-4; 9 bases match TRBD1. Germline CDR1 SGDLS, CDR2 YYNGEE. The CDR3 is made up of 14 amino acids. Trimming cost V 3 bases and J 8 bases; bases outside gene matches: 5. As DNA, the CDR3 is TGTGCCAGCAGCGCCACAGGGGGCGAGGAAAAACTGTTTTTT. Its protein is CASSATGGEEKLFF.

The rearrangement links TRBV16 to TRBJ1-5; maybe TRBD1 (5 bases). The CDR3 has 15 amino acids. Per germline, CDR1 KGHSY and CDR2 FQNENV. The V gene lost 4 bases and the J gene lost 5 bases, with 15 bases spanning the gap. DNA for the CDR3: TGTGCCAGCAGCCTCGGCGGGGGAGGAGATCAGCCCCAGCATTTT. Its translation is CASSLGGGGDQPQHF.

The chain is built from TRBV20-1 and TRBJ2-5; D not resolved. This CDR3 region has 10 residues. From germline, CDR1 is DFQATT and CDR2 SNEGSKA (reference sequence). With 3 bases removed from V and 5 bases from J, the gap between germline ends came to 4 bases. The CDR3 DNA reads TGCAGTGCTAGTTCGGAGACCCAGTACTTC. This gives the protein CSASSETQYF.